This TCR beta chain was documented in a study of blood T cells in healthy people across ages. Overall study: About one barcoded beta molecule per two T cells came from capture by template switching. General study findings and limits: Donors of long life had a larger count of naive CD4+ cells and greater diversity than aged donors. Any conclusive comparison of naive versus antigen-experienced cells was prevented by using unsorted PBMCs.

This CDR3 has 16 amino acids. Germline V gene sequence: CDR1 SGDLS, CDR2 YYNGEE. V was shortened by 0 bases and J by 2 bases, with 13 bases between the two germline ends. For the second PCR, which ran for about 6 to 11 cycles, a sample-barcoded 5' primer and a J-beta primer mix were used. Via MiXCR, TCRdb re-called the 5' RACE reads, giving one row per CDR3 protein. The table has about 670,000 distinct CDR3 sequences, 40% to 65% seen once. About this clonotype: Its antigen is not identified.

Specimen: blood. This receptor was taken from a woman of 80 years or more in good health. The genes are TRBV9 and TRBJ2-3; D not resolved. The CDR3 loop reads CASSVGSNDLTDTQYF. The CDR3 nucleotides are TGTGCCAGCAGCGTAGGATCAAATGACCTCACAGATACGCAGTATTTT.